This TCR beta chain comes out of a study of cytomegalovirus exposure and HLA in healthy donors (dated by TCRdb to about 2017). At the level of the whole study: An earlier analysis of more than 550 of the donors reported 276 Gb of sequence data and around 100 million unique TCR beta sequences obtained from about 179 million T cells. About 300 gigabases of sequencing data and approximately 93 million unique TCR sequences were included in an early release covering several hundred HLA-typed donors. The genetic ancestry cluster associated with self-reported Caucasian donors included 81% of the roughly 390 genotyped donors. The study aimed to test whether signatures of past pathogen exposure could be identified by cataloging public T cell receptors. The T cell repertoires of under 750 subjects were profiled by immunosequencing and related to cytomegalovirus serostatus. Besides the first cohort of roughly 660 subjects, a separate validation cohort made up of 120 or so different subjects was used. To predict cytomegalovirus infection status, the study brought together high-throughput TCR immunosequencing, statistical association of individual TCRs with disease status, and machine learning. To study patterns of TCR occurrence, a later analysis re-analyzed previously published TCR beta repertoires from around 700 donors and added high-resolution HLA genotyping. In the later analysis, no new phenotypic data were used to find candidate immune exposures; instead, reliance was placed on TCR beta sequences and their occurrence across donors. An earlier analysis of several hundred of the donors applied high-throughput TCR beta sequencing to assess whether each TCR beta V gene segment acted as functional or pseudogenic. Donor age, sex, ethnicity and CMV serostatus were collected together with the repertoire data. A later genetic analysis used genome-wide SNP genotypes for about 60% of the roughly 700 donors, treating that subset as a discovery cohort. Every discovery cohort repertoire had been produced on one sequencing platform. HLA typing included class I and class II loci at four-digit resolution. Typing coverage differed by locus: A, B, C, DRB1 and DQB1 were typed in roughly 629-640 donors, DQA1 in approximately 520, DPA1 in 606, and DPB1 in just under 490. A few DR-DQ haplotypes were treated as single units for association and clustering because of strong linkage in the cohort. Across around 400 genotyped donors of the cohort, an average of roughly 200,000 unique TCR beta nucleotide sequences per donor were sequenced, and 15% to 20% of those sequences were non-productive.

In regard to this clone: Its antigen is still unknown. No much larger clone exists at a distance of one base, and base qualities are not known.

The library was made by the immunoSEQ multiplex PCR assay. The multiplex PCR relied on a mix of 60 forward primers for TCR Vbeta segments and 13 reverse primers for TCR Jbeta segments. Amplification of the CDR3 region of rearranged TCR beta genes was performed with a multiplex PCR assay on genomic DNA. Amplified TCR beta libraries were sequenced as 87-base-pair reads on the Illumina HiSeq System. As for how the authors treated the data: A later analysis counted 65 million to 90 million unique TCR beta chains across the 650 to 700 repertoires, and roughly 9.9 million of these chains were shared by at least two donors. A nearest-neighbor algorithm error-corrected the raw reads and collapsed the reads into unique sequences, merging closely related sequences to remove PCR and sequencing errors. V, D and J gene segments were assigned by aligning CDR3 sequences to IMGT reference sequences. For a sequence to be retained, a match of at least six nucleotides to both a V gene segment and a J gene segment was required. A rearrangement was called productive if the CDR3 had no stop codons and remained in frame with V and J, and every other rearrangement was called non-productive. CDR3 was defined by IMGT convention, running from the second conserved V-encoded cysteine to the conserved J-encoded phenylalanine. The earlier analysis of about 530 of the donors excluded any sequence lacking an unambiguous match to a single V gene segment. In an earlier analysis of 587 of the donors, a V segment was called functional when productive rearrangements were above 56.7%, and segregating when the standard deviation between donors exceeded 5%. To diagnose cytomegalovirus status from the catalog of TCR beta chain sequences, a statistical classification framework was built. In a later analysis, V and J genes were assigned by comparing TCR nucleotide sequences against IMGT/GENE-DB human TR gene sequences. In a later analysis, CDR3 sequences and most-parsimonious VDJ recombination scenarios were assigned using the TCRdist pipeline. A later analysis defined each TCR beta chain by its CDR3 amino acid sequence plus V-gene family, and excluded reads lacking a unique V-gene family. In a later analysis, 450 to 600 highly shared, low-generation-probability nucleotide sequences were removed to address suspected cross-contamination and a sequencing artifact. For each public chain, a later analysis derived a clonal expansion index from normalized ranks of inferred template counts within each repertoire. In a later analysis, generation probabilities were computed with a VDJ recombination model fitted to out-of-frame rearrangements, and the resulting probabilities were checked against IGoR. In a later analysis, TCR-TCR, TCR-HLA and TCR-CMV co-occurrence was scored with hypergeometric tests, and a repertoire-size bias correction was applied to TCR pairs. To estimate false discovery rates, a later analysis permuted the HLA or CMV assignments 20 times. A later analysis grouped co-occurring TCRs with DBSCAN, adding TCRdist sequence similarity when clustering within HLA-allele-positive subsets. For co-occurrence clustering, repertoires with fewer than 30,000 or more than 120,000 public chains were excluded, along with five or six repertoires with anomalous nucleotide sharing. The immuneACCESS repertoire file appears here via TCRdb, limited to in-frame rearrangements. These files lack a portion of the clones; in checked studies, under half of the deficit traces to unresolved V genes, and the cause of the others is not known. That table is the source of V, J and clone size, and D and trimming were worked out from the DNA. This sample lists approximately 89,000 clones; about 85% were detected once. Approximately 7.4% of the sample is taken by the ten largest.

On the study overall, not on this receptor specifically: The 87-base-pair reads could not distinguish some IMGT-functional V segments, including TRBV6-2 and TRBV6-3, so those segments were excluded. Cytomegalovirus status was reported to be diagnosed by the classifier with high specificity and sensitivity in both the original and validation cohorts. Correlated functional status among segregating V segments might be attributable to linkage disequilibrium, but an unknown experimental factor could not be ruled out. The authors suggested that the approach could potentially be generalized to other disease states and immunological phenotypes. A few of the identified cytomegalovirus-associated TCR beta chains were confirmed in vitro to be specific for cytomegalovirus antigens. When HLA alleles, especially DR and DQ, strongly co-occurred, TCR associations were difficult to assign to individual alleles. A further reported finding was that TCR beta sequences accurately predicted the HLA-A and HLA-B alleles for most subjects in the first cohort. Only TCR beta chains were sequenced in this cohort, and the absence of alpha or paired-chain data limited detectable features. Because some donors lacked HLA typing at each locus, the association tests relied only on the typed subset. A group of highly shared sequence variants was considered likely to be a technical artifact of the sequencing pipeline. In a later analysis, some 18,000 TCR beta sequences were associated with specific HLA alleles at a false discovery rate of 0.05. An earlier analysis of several hundred of the donors showed that most TCR beta V segments appeared in productive rearrangements either about 90% or about 30% of the time, which broadly matched IMGT annotations. According to a later analysis, TCR association rates differed among HLA loci, with DRB1 alleles showing the most associated TCRs and HLA-C alleles showing the fewest. In a later analysis, several top co-occurrence clusters were reported to appear linked to parvovirus B19, influenza, CMV and Epstein-Barr virus. Compared with the roughly 720-donor mean, donors in an Asian-associated ancestry cluster had fewer N-insertions in productive TCRs, according to a later genetic analysis. In a later analysis, HLA-associated TCR beta chains showed more clonal expansion and lower generation probabilities than non-associated chains that were equally common. A later genetic analysis associated a missense DCLRE1C variant with V-gene and J-gene trimming of TCR beta chains, and an independent cohort replicated the association. The study listed 150 to 200 TCR beta chains as associated with cytomegalovirus. Most TCR sequences were seen in very few donors, while some public TCRs were found in many individuals. Most CMV-associated TCR beta chains appeared to be HLA-restricted in a later analysis, and the HLA associations seemed to be driven largely by CMV exposure. For the cohort, immune exposure information was limited to CMV serostatus. Roughly uniform sequencing depth across donors was assumed in presence/absence analyses, although this assumption may not hold. The earlier analysis of some 560 of the donors excluded approximately 17 rarely observed V segments, including chromosome 9 orphons, because counts were too low.

The germline V end is reduced by 4 bases and the J end by 4 bases; junction bases left unmatched: 7. The germline V gene gives CDR1 as SGHRS and CDR2 as YFSETQ. The CDR3 holds 16 amino acids from the cysteine to the phenylalanine. CDR3 DNA is the only sequence kept; it has 48 bases, read in frame from the first base. In total, approximately 610 healthy bone marrow donors made up the cohort. All cohort members were sampled while nominally healthy, although unrecorded immune exposures were likely present. The donor was CMV seropositive and was included in the group of some 290 seropositive cohort members. A peripheral blood sample was provided by each donor, and peripheral blood mononuclear cells were used for TCR beta sequencing. Genomic DNA was extracted from the blood cell samples with the Qiagen DNeasy Blood Extraction Kit.

The material sequenced was PBMCs. This receptor was taken from a man aged 35 to 55 in good health and CMV-seropositive. Recombination connected TRBV5-1 to TRBJ2-2; 10 central bases correspond to TRBD1. The CDR3 region has the sequence CASSTGQGVSTGELFF. The sequenced DNA is TGCGCCAGCAGCACAGGACAGGGGGTATCCACCGGGGAGCTGTTTTTT.